This T cell receptor (beta chain) was identified in a study of OX40 agonist ivuxolimab in advanced cancers. Only in-frame clones appear in the TCRdb table, and some are missing; sequencing was by immunoSEQ multiplex PCR. This sample has fewer than 45,000 clones, with 65% to 85% found just once. The V gene's germline CDR1 is LGHNA and CDR2 YNFKEQ. There are 13 residues in the CDR3. Trimming took off 0 bases at V and 4 bases at J, with 4 bases between the two ends. The rearrangement uses TRBV4-2 and TRBJ1-3; D is ambiguous. The specimen comprised CD4+ or CD8+ T cells sorted from blood, sampled in a trial of the OX40 agonist ivuxolimab. This receptor was taken from an adult with an advanced solid tumor such as melanoma, head and neck, liver or kidney cancer. CDR3 amino acids: CASSQDRGNTIYF. In DNA, the CDR3 is TGTGCCAGCAGCCAAGACCGGGGAAACACCATATATTTT.